The present TCR beta chain was sequenced within a study of CD8 T cells in Susac syndrome. Germline V lookup: CDR1 MNHEY, CDR2 SMNVEV (reference sequence). Trimming left V 5 bases short and J 2 bases short, with 11 bases between. The CDR3 covers 14 residues. Reverse transcription of 0.5 to 1 ug RNA was performed with random hexamers. Amplification of the TCR beta CDR3 was carried out by immunoSEQ multiplex PCR, which spanned a total of 54 Vbeta and 13 Jbeta segments. TCRdb called the immunoSEQ multiplex PCR reads again in MiXCR, with one record for every CDR3 protein. The data contain roughly 130,000 distinct CDR3 sequences, about 96% of them singletons. This clonotype was detected once. TEMRA cells were FACS-enriched, unlike CD8+ and CD4+ T cells, which were negatively isolated.

The chain uses TRBV27 and TRBJ2-3, with no clear D. This receptor was taken from a human donor in good health. The sample was CD4+ T cells from PBMCs. CDR3 loop: CASSDGDITDTQYF. CDR3 nucleotides: TGTGCCAGCAGTGATGGGGATATCACAGATACGCAGTATTTT.